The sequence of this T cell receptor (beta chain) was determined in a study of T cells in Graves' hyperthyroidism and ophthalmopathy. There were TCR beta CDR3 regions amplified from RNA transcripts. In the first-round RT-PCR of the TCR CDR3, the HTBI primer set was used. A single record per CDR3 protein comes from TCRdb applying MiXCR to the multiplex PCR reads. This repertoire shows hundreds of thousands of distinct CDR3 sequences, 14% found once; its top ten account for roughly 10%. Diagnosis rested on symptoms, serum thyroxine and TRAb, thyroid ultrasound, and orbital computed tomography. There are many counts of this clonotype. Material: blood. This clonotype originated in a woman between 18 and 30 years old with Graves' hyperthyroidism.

This CDR3 reads CASSPGPPGYTF. The CDR3 nucleotides read TGTGCCAGCTCACCAGGCCCGCCTGGCTACACCTTC. The rearrangement joins TRBV18 to TRBJ1-2; unclear D gene. Germline loops: CDR1 KGHSH, CDR2 LQKENI. Deletions cut 2 bases from V and 7 bases from J, with 8 bases between. This CDR3 contains 12 residues.